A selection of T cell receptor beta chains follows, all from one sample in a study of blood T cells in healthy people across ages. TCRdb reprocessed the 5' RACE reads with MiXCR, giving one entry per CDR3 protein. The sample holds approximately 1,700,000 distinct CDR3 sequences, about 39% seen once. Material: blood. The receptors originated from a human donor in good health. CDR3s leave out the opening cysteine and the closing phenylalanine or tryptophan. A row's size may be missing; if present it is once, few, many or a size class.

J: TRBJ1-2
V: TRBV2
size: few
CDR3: ASTRTGTNYGYT

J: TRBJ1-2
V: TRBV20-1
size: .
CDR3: SARPLTDSKAHYGYT

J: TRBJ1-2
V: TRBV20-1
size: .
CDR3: SASGVGLSGSGYT

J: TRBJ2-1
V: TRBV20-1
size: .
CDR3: SARTRQGQHYNEQF

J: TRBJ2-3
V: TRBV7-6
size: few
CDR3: ASSLEVAYHTQY

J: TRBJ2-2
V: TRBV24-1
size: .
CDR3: ATSDQGAGYTGELF

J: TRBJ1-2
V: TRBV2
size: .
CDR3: ASSEAPQDGYT

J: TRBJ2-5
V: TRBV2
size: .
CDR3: ASTDIAGAEETQY

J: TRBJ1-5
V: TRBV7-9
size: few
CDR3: ASSLAYQPQH

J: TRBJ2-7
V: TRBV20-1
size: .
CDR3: SGLERGAYEQY

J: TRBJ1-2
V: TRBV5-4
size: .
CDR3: ASSFLRDRGQYGYT

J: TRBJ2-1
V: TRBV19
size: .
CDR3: ASSGMGDLSYEQF

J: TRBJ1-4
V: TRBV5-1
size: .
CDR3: ASSLQGRDEKLF

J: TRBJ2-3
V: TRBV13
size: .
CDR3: ASSSRTPPTLTDTQY

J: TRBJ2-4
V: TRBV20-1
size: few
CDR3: SAGDGTVAKNIQY

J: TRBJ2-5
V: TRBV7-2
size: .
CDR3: ASSPMGTFRETQY

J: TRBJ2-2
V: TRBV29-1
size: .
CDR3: SVEDRLFGTGELF

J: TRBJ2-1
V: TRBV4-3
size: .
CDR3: ASSQDPAGGFNEQF

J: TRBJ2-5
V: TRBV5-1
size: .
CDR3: ASSLAGTGGWTQY

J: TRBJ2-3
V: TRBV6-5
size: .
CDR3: ASRLTGRRTDTQY

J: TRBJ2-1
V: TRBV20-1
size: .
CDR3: SARGLAGGRDEQF

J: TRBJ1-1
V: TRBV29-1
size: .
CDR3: SFCRTGNPEAF

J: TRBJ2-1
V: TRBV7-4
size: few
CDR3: ASSLIIVAGGYEQF

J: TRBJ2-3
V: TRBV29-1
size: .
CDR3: SADRSGASTDTQY

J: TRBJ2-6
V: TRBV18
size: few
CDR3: ASSPLRGANVLT

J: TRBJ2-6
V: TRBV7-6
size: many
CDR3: ASSLTTGSPNSGANVLT

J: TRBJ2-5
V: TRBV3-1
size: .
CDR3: ATGPDYQETQY

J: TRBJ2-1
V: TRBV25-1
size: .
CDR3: ASRSRGAGSYNEQF

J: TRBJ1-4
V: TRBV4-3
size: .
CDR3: ASSQELGGRGIEKLF